This TCR beta chain was recovered during a study of Graves' ophthalmopathy and Graves' hyperthyroidism. Points from the study as a whole: Among thyroid clonotypes expanded above 0.001 frequency, most also appeared in blood.

RNA transcripts yielded amplified TCR beta CDR3 regions. A first-round RT-PCR used HTBI primers, followed by a second-round multiplex PCR. TCRdb reprocessed the multiplex PCR reads via MiXCR and lists one record per CDR3 protein. The sample lists hundreds of thousands of distinct CDR3 sequences; about 21% were seen once. Calling hyperthyroidism stable required that no ophthalmopathy show up within 18 months of follow-up. Clinical symptoms, serum thyroxine, TRAb, thyroid ultrasound and orbital computed tomography formed the basis of diagnosis. As the starting material, over 9 ml of fresh peripheral blood yielded the PBMCs. Germline V CDR1 and CDR2: LGHDT, YNNKEL (reference sequence). The junction had 5 bases not matched to a gene; V was cut back by 0 bases and J by 2 bases. The CDR3 has 16 residues. As to this clonotype: Its antigen is not identified.

Sequenced input: peripheral blood. The chain carries TRBV3-1 and TRBJ2-5; 8 positions match TRBD2. This receptor was identified in a woman between 18 and 29 years old with stable Graves' hyperthyroidism. CDR3 in amino acids: CASSQDHGTRQETQYF. CDR3 nucleotides: TGTGCCAGCAGCCAAGATCACGGGACTAGGCAAGAGACCCAGTACTTC.